The 11 T cell receptor beta chains below all came from one sample that was sequenced in a study of blood T cell repertoires in COVID-19. Repertoires were generated with immunoSEQ multiplex PCR, while TCRdb's copy carries only in-frame clones and drops some. The sample holds 390,000 or so clones, roughly 90% seen once. The sample consisted of peripheral blood. The receptors originated from a man aged 18 to 30 with active or convalescent COVID-19.

The V and J genes are TRBV7-2 and TRBJ2-7; D is perhaps TRBD2 (5 bases). The CDR3 has 13 amino acids. V dropped 6 bases and J dropped 0 bases, with 9 bases sitting between them. Germline V gene data show CDR1 as SGHTA and CDR2 as FQGNSA. CDR3: CASSPGISYEQYF. Here the CDR3 DNA reads TGTGCCAGCAGTCCCGGGATCTCCTACGAGCAGTACTTC.

The gene calls are TRBV6-5 and TRBJ2-1, with a weak D call TRBD1 (5 bases). The length of the CDR3 is 11 residues. Trimming took 6 bases from V and 8 from J, leaving 8 bases between them. Per germline, CDR1 MNHEY and CDR2 SVGAGI. CDR3 residues: CASRGLYEQFF. The CDR3 DNA reads TGTGCCAGCAGGGGGCTCTATGAGCAGTTCTTC.

This clone was observed a handful of times. The rearrangement links TRBV6-5 to TRBJ1-3; a possible D gene is TRBD1 (6 bases). Germline assignment: CDR1 MNHEY and CDR2 SVGAGI. The CDR3 length is 14 residues. The V and J ends lost 6 bases and 4 bases respectively, with 13 bases between them. CDR3 in DNA: TGTGCCAGCAGAACACAGGGAGTCGGAAACACCATATATTTT. It translates to CASRTQGVGNTIYF.

This clone was counted a few times. CDR3 DNA sequence: TGTGCCAGTAGTAAAGAACAGGGGGCGCCCCCTCACGGCTACACCTTC. This translates into CASSKEQGAPPHGYTF. V is TRBV19 and J is TRBJ1-2; 9 bases align to TRBD1. This CDR3 contains 16 residues. V shed 4 bases and J 8 bases; nucleotides not matched to a gene: 14. Per the germline V gene, CDR1 is LNHDA and CDR2 is SQIVND (reference sequence).

J is TRBJ1-4 and V is TRBV25-1, with 7 bases that match TRBD1. The CDR3 loop spans 15 amino acids. Germline V gene sequence: CDR1 MGHDK, CDR2 SYGVNS. The trim removed 6 bases at V and 5 bases at J, leaving 9 bases unmatched. CDR3 DNA: TGTGCCAGCAGCCAGAGAGGGACAGCGAATGAAAAACTGTTTTTT. It translates to CASSQRGTANEKLFF.

The chain couples TRBV15 to TRBJ1-1; 7 bases match TRBD1. V lost 5 bases, J lost 1 base, and 1 base stayed unmatched. The germline CDR1 and CDR2 sequences are LNHNV and YYDKDF (reference sequence). This CDR3 has 13 amino acids. The CDR3 nucleotides are TGTGCCACCAGCCGGACAGGGAACACTGAAGCTTTCTTT. The encoded protein is CATSRTGNTEAFF.

This chain uses TRBV19 with TRBJ1-5; TRBD1 matches 9 bases. This CDR3 has 16 amino acids. With 1 base clipped from V and 4 bases from J, the junction kept 5 bases outside the gene matches. CDR1 and CDR2 (germline): LNHDA, SQIVND (reference sequence). This CDR3 is CASSIARGQGNQPQHF. The CDR3 region has the DNA TGTGCCAGTAGTATAGCTCGAGGACAGGGGAATCAGCCCCAGCATTTT. Full variable domain (missing parts from reference TRBV19 and TRBJ1-5): DGGITQSPKYLFRKEGQNVTLSCEQNLNHDAMYWYRQDPGQGLRLIYYSQIVNDFQKGDIAEGYSVSREKKESFPLTVTSAQKNPTAFYLCASSIARGQGNQPQHFGDGTRLSIL.

The J gene is TRBJ1-3, the V gene TRBV6-6; maybe TRBD1 (6 bases). The germline CDR1 and CDR2 sequences are MNHNY and SVGAGI (reference sequence). V lost 6 bases, J lost 4 bases, and 10 bases lay in between. The CDR3 is 13 amino acids. Here the CDR3 reads CASSQGQGNTIYF. The CDR3 region has the DNA TGTGCCAGCAGCCAGGGGCAGGGAAACACCATATATTTT.

This chain connects TRBV5-6 to TRBJ1-4, with unresolved D. Trimming took off 1 base at V and 3 bases at J, with 13 bases between the two ends. This CDR3 is built from 16 residues. Germline V lookup: CDR1 SGHDT, CDR2 YYEEEE. CDR3 sequence (DNA): TGTGCCAGCAGCTTGCCTGAGGGAGGAGCTAATGAAAAACTGTTTTTT. Translating gives CASSLPEGGANEKLFF. Variable domain in full (rest from reference TRBV5-6 and TRBJ1-4): DAGVTQSPTHLIKTRGQQVTLRCSPKSGHDTVSWYQQALGQGPQFIFQYYEEEERQRGNFPDRFSGHQFPNYSSELNVNALLLGDSALYLCASSLPEGGANEKLFFGSGTQLSVL.

This clone is labeled medium-sized (0.01 to 0.1%). The chain recombines TRBV7-6 with TRBJ1-1, with no clear D. Trimming cost V 0 bases and J 5 bases, with 10 bases left between them. The CDR3 loop spans 14 amino acids. Looked up from germline, CDR1 is SGHVS and CDR2 is FNYEAQ. DNA for the CDR3: TGTGCCAGCAGCTTAGCGACTTCGGGGACTGAAGCTTTCTTT. This translates into CASSLATSGTEAFF.

The sample holds a few counts of this clone. CDR3 region: CASSLTDSGKLFF. As DNA, the CDR3 is TGTGCCAGCAGCCTTACGGACTCGGGGAAACTGTTTTTT. This chain links TRBV5-6 with TRBJ1-4, with unresolved D. This CDR3 contains 13 residues. Germline CDR1 SGHDT, CDR2 YYEEEE. V was trimmed by 4 bases and J by 11 bases, leaving 15 bases between them.